This entry concerns a single TCR beta chain. Antigen specificity is unknown. The CDR3 extends 3 residues past the end of the read, so its final part is completed from the germline J gene. The germline gives CDR1 SEHNR, CDR2 FQNEAQ (reference sequence). The CDR3 consists of 15 residues. The ends were cut back, 0 bases at V and 8 bases at J, with 14 bases in the middle. The source of the sample is a study of T cells in women clearing cervical HPV infection. Looking at the study overall: Blood came at first lesion visit for cases, post-clearance for controls.

Study results and limitations: Repertoire richness, not evenness, was significantly elevated in CIN3+ cases versus controls.

immunoSEQ multiplex PCR used an average of 1200 ng genomic DNA. Clones were read by immunoSEQ multiplex PCR, and TCRdb kept only the in-frame ones, dropping some. The ten most abundant clones cover less than 3.5% of a sample with 20,000 to 25,000 clones. This sequence joins TRBV7-9 and TRBJ2-1, with a weak D call TRBD1 (6 bases). Input material: blood buffy coat. This receptor was identified in a woman between 18 and 69 years old with a cervical HPV16 infection that either progressed to CIN3+ or cleared (not recorded which). Incomplete CDR3 DNA: TGTGCCAGCAGCTTAGCCGCCGGGACACTAGATGAG. Its translation: CASSLAAGTLDE. From start to end, the CDR3 is CASSLAAGTLDEQFF.